This T cell receptor beta chain appears in the sequencing data of a study of T cells in localized non-small cell lung cancer. General study points: A median approximately 57 of the top 100 tumor clones appeared in adjacent lung.

The table came from immunoSEQ multiplex PCR; TCRdb's copy has only in-frame clones and leaves some out. The sample shows about 78,000 clones, 80% to 90% of them seen only once. Details on this clone: Antigen unknown.

Germline assignment: CDR1 GTSNPN and CDR2 SVGIG (reference sequence). Losses at the gene ends were 0 bases for V and 5 bases for J; bases not matched to a gene: 2. This CDR3 has 13 residues. Sequencing was performed on peripheral blood, taken before any cancer treatment. This sequence originates from a man aged 35 to 69 with stage I lung adenocarcinoma. The V gene is TRBV30, the J gene TRBJ2-5, with TRBD2 identical over 8 bases. CDR3 region: CAWSVGGRETQYF. The CDR3, as DNA: TGTGCCTGGAGTGTAGGCGGGAGGGAGACCCAGTACTTC.